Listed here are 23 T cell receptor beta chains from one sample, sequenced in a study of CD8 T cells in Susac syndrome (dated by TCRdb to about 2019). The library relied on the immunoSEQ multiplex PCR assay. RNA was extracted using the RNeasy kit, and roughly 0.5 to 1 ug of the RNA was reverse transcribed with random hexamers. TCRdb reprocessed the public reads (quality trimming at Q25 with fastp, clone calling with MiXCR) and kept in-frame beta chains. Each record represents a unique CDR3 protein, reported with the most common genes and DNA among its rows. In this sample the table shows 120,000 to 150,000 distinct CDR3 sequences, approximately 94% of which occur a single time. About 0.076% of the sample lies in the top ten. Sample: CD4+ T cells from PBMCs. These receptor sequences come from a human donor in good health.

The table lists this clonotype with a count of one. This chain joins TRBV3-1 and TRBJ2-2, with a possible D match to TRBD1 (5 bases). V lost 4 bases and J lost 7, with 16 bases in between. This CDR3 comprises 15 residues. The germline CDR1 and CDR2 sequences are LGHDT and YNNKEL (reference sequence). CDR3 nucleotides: TGTGCCAGCAGCCGCCTCGACAGTTTTGGCGGGGAGCTGTTTTTT. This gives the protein CASSRLDSFGGELFF.

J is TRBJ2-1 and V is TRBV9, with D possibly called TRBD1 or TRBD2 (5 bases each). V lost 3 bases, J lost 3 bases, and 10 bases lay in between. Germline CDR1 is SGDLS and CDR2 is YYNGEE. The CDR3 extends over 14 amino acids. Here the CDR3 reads CASSGDLYYNEQFF. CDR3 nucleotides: TGTGCCAGCAGCGGGGACCTCTACTACAATGAGCAGTTCTTC.

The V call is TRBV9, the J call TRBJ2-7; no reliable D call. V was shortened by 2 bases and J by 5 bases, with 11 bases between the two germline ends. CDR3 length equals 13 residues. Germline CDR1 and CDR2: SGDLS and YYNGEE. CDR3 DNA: TGTGCCAGCAGCGTCAGTAGCTACCACGAGCAGTACTTC. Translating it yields CASSVSSYHEQYF.

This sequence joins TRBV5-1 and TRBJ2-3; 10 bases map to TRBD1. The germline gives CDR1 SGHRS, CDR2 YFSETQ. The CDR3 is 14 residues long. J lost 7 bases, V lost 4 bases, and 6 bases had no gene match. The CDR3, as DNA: TGCGCCAGCAGCACGGGACAGGGGCGGAATACGCAGTATTTT. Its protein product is CASSTGQGRNTQYF.

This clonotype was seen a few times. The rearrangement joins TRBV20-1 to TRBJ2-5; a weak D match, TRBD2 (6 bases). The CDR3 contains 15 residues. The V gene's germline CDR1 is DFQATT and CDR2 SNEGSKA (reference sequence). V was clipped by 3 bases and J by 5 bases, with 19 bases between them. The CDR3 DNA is TGCAGTGCTAGGGCCCCAGGGCGGGGTAGTGAGACCCAGTACTTC. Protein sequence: CSARAPGRGSETQYF.

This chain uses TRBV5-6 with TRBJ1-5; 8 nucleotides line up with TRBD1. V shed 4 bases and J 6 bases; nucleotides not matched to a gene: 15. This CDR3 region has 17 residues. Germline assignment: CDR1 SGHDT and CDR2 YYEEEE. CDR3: CASSGGGSGGFSQPQHF. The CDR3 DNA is TGTGCCAGCAGCGGAGGTGGGTCAGGGGGCTTTAGTCAGCCCCAGCATTTT.

DNA of the CDR3: TGTGCCACCAGCAGAGGAATCCGGGGGGGAGGCCAGCCCCAGCATTTT. This encodes CATSRGIRGGGQPQHF. The rearrangement uses TRBV15 and TRBJ1-5; D possibly corresponds to TRBD1 (5 bases). The CDR3 loop spans 16 amino acids. Trimming shortened V by 1 base and J by 7 bases, and 17 bases separated the two germline ends. Looked up from germline, CDR1 is LNHNV and CDR2 is YYDKDF (reference sequence).

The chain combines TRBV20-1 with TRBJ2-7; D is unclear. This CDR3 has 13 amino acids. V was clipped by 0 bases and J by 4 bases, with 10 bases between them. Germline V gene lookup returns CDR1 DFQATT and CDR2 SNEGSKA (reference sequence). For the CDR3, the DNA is TGCAGTGCTAGAGATAATATTGTATACGAGCAGTACTTC. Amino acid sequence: CSARDNIVYEQYF.

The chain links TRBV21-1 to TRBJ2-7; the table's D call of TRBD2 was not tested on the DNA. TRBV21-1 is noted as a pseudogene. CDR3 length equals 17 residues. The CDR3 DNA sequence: TGTGCCAGCAGCAAGATCACTAGCGGGAGGCCTTACTACGAGCAGTACTTC. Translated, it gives CASSKITSGRPYYEQYF.

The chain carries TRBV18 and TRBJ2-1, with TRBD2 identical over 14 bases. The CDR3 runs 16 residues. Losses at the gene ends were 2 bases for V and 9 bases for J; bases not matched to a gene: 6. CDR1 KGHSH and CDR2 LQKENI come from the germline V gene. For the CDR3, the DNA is TGTGCCAGCTCACCAGGGACTAGCGGGAGCGGGGGTGAGCAGTTCTTC. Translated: CASSPGTSGSGGEQFF.

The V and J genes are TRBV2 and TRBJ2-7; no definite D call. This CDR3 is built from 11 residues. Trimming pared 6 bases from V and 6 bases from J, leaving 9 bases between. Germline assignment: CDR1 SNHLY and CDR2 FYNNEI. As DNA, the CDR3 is TGTGCCAGCAGGAAGGGCTTCGAGCAGTACTTC. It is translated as CASRKGFEQYF.

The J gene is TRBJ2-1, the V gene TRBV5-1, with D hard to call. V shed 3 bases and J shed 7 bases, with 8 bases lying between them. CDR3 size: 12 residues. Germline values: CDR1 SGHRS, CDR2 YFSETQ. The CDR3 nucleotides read TGCGCCAGCAGCTCATCCATAAATGAGCAGTTCTTC. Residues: CASSSSINEQFF.

CDR3 sequence: CASSPLGQGSSPYGYTF. In nucleotides, the CDR3 is TGTGCCAGCAGTCCACTGGGACAGGGGTCGTCTCCCTATGGCTACACCTTC. The rearrangement joins TRBV27 to TRBJ1-2; 10 bases agree with TRBD1. CDR1 and CDR2 (germline): MNHEY, SMNVEV (reference sequence). This CDR3 region has 17 residues. Trimming cost V 5 bases and J 4 bases; bases outside gene matches: 13.

This CDR3 reads CSVAPGFLGTEAFF. The CDR3 nucleotides read TGCAGCGTTGCCCCGGGGTTTCTAGGCACTGAAGCTTTCTTT. V gene TRBV29-1 combines with J gene TRBJ1-1; no clear D gene. Trimming shortened V by 4 bases and J by 4 bases, and 16 bases separated the two germline ends. The CDR3 is 14 residues long. Germline loops: CDR1 SQVTM, CDR2 ANQGSEA.

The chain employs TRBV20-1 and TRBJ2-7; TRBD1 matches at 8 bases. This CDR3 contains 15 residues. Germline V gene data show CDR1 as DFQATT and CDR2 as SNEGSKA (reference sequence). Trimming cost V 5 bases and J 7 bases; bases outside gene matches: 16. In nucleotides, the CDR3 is TGCAGTGCTTATTCCCGGACAGGGCCCCTAGGGGAGCAGTACTTC. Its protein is CSAYSRTGPLGEQYF.

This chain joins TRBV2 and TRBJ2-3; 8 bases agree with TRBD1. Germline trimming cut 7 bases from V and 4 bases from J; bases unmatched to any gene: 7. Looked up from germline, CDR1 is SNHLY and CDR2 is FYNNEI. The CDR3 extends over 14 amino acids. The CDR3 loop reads CASMGDRGADTQYF. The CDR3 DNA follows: TGTGCCAGCATGGGAGACAGGGGAGCAGATACGCAGTATTTT.

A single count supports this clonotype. The DNA of the CDR3 is TGTGCCAGCAGCTTACCAGGCTCCTACGAGCAGTACTTC. It codes for CASSLPGSYEQYF. The J gene is TRBJ2-7, the V gene TRBV11-2, with D uncertain. CDR1 is SGHAT, CDR2 FQNNGV, per germline. The germline V and J ends were trimmed by 2 bases and 0 bases, with 5 bases remaining between them. The length of the CDR3 is 13 residues.

Written as DNA, the CDR3 is TGTGCCAGCAGTTTGTGGACAGGACAAGAGACCCAGTACTTC. This gives the protein CASSLWTGQETQYF. This chain joins TRBV28 and TRBJ2-5; 7 bases are a match to TRBD1. This CDR3 has 14 residues. V lost 3 bases, J lost 2 bases, and 3 bases stayed unmatched. Germline V gene sequence: CDR1 MDHEN, CDR2 SYDVKM.

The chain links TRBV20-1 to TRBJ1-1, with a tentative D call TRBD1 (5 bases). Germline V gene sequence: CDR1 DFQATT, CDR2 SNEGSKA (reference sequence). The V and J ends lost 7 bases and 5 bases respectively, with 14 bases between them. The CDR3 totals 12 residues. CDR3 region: CSVNGGGTEAFF. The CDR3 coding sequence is TGCAGTGTCAATGGGGGAGGGACTGAAGCTTTCTTT.

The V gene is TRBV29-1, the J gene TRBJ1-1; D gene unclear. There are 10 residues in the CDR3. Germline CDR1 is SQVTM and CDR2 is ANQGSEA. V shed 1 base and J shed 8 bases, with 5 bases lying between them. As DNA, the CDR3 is TGCAGCGTTGAAGGGCTAGAAGCTTTCTTT. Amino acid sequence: CSVEGLEAFF. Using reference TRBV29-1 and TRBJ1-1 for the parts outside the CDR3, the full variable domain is SAVISQKPSRDICQRGTSLTIQCQVDSQVTMMFWYRQQPGQSLTLIATANQGSEATYESGFVIDKFPISRPNLTFSTLTVSNMSPEDSSIYLCSVEGLEAFFGQGTRLTVV.

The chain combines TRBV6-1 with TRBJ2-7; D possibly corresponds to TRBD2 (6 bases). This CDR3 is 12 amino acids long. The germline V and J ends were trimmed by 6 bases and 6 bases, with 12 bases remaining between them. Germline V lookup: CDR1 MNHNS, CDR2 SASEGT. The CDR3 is CASSRLGPEQYF. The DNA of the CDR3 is TGTGCCAGCAGCAGACTAGGTCCCGAGCAGTACTTC.

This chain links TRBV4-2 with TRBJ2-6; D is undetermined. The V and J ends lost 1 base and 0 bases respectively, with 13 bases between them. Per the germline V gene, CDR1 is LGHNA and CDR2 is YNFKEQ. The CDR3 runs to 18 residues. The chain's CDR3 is CASSQGTSSSSGANVLTF. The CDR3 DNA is TGTGCCAGCAGCCAAGGGACCTCCTCGAGCTCTGGGGCCAACGTCCTGACTTTC.

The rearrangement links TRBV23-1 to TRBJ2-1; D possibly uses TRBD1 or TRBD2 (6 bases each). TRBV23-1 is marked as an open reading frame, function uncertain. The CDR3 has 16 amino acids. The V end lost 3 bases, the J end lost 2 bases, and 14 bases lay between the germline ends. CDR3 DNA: TGCGCCAGCAGTCATTGGGGGGCTAGACCCTACAATGAGCAGTTCTTC. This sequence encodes CASSHWGARPYNEQFF.